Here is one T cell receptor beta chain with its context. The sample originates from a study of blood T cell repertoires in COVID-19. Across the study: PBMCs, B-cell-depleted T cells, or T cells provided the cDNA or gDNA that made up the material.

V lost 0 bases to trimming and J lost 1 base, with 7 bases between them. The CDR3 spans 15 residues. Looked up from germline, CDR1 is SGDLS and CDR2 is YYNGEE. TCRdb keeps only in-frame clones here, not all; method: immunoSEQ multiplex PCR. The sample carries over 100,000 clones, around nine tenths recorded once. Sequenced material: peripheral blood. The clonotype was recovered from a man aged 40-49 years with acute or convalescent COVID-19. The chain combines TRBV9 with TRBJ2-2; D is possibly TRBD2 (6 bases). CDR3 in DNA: TGTGCCAGCAGCGTAGGGGGAGGGAACACCGGGGAGCTGTTTTTT. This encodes CASSVGGGNTGELFF.